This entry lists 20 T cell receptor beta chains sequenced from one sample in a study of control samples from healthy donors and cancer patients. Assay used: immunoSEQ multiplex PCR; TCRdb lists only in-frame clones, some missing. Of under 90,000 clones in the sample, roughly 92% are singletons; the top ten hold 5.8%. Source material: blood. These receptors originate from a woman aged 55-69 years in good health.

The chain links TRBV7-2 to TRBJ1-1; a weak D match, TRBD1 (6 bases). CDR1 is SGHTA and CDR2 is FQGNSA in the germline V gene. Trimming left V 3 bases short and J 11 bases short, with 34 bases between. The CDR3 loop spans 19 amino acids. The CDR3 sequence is CASSFRTRGPELPIQPAFF. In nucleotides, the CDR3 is TGTGCCAGCAGCTTCAGGACCCGGGGGCCGGAGCTTCCGATACAACCGGCTTTCTTT.

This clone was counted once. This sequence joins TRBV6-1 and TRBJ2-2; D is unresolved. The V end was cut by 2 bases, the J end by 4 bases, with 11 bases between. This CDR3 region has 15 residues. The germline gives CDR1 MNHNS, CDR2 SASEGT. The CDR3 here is CASSEFRVLTGELFF. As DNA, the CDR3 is TGTGCCAGCAGTGAATTTAGAGTTCTCACCGGGGAGCTGTTTTTT.

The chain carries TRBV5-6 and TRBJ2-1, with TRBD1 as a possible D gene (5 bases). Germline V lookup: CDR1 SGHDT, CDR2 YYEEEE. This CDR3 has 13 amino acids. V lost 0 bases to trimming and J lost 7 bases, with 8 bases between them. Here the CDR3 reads CASSLGQSNEQFF. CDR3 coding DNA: TGTGCCAGCAGCTTGGGACAGTCTAATGAGCAGTTCTTC.

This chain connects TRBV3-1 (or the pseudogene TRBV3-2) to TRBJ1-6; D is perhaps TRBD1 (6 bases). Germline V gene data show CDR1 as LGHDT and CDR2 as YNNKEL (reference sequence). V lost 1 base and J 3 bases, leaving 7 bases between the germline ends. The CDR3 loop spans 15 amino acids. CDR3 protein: CASSQGTDYNSPLHF. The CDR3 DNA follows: TGTGCCAGCAGCCAAGGGACAGACTATAATTCACCCCTCCACTTT.

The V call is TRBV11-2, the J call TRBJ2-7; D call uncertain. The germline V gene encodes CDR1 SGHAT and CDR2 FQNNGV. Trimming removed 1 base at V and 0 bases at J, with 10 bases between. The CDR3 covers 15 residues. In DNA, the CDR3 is TGTGCCAGCAGCTTAGGTTATAGGGACTCCTACGAGCAGTACTTC. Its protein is CASSLGYRDSYEQYF. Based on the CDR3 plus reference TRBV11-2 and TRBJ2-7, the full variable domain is EAGVAQSPRYKIIEKRQSVAFWCNPISGHATLYWYQQILGQGPKLLIQFQNNGVVDDSQLPKDRFSAERLKGVDSTLKIQPAKLEDSAVYLCASSLGYRDSYEQYFGPGTRLTVT.

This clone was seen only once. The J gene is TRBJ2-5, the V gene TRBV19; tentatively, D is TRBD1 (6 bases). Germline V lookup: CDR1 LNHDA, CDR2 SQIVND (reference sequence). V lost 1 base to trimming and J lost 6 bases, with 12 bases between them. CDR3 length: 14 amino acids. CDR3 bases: TGTGCCAGTAGTATAGGTTCAGGGACACAGACCCAGTACTTC. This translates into CASSIGSGTQTQYF.

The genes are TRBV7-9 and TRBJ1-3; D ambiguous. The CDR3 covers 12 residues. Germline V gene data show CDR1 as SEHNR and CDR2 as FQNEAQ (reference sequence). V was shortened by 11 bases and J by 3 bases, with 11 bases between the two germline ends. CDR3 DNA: TGTGCCGCCTGGAAAGATGGAAACACCATATATTTT. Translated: CAAWKDGNTIYF.

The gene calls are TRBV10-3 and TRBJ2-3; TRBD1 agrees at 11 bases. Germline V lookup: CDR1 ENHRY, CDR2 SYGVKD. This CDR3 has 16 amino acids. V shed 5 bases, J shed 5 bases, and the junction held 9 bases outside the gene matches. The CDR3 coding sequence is TGTGCCATCAGTACCGGGACAGGGGGGTCACGAGATACGCAGTATTTT. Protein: CAISTGTGGSRDTQYF.

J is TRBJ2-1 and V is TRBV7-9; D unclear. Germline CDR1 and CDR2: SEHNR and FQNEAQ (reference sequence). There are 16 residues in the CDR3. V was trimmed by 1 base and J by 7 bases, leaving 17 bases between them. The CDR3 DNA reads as TGTGCCAGCAGCTTAGAAGGGCTCACCCCTTTTAATGAGCAGTTCTTC. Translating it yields CASSLEGLTPFNEQFF.

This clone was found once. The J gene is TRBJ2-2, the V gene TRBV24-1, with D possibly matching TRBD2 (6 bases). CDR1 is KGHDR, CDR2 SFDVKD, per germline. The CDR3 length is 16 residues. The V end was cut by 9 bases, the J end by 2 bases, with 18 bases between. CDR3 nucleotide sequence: TGTGCCACCGGGGGTTGGGAGGACTTAAACACCGGGGAGCTGTTTTTT. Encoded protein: CATGGWEDLNTGELFF.

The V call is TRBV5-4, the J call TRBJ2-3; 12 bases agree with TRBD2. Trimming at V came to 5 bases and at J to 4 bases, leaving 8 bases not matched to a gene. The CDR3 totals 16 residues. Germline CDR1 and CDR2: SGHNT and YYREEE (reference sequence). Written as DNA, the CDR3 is TGTGCCAGCAGACCGAACCCTAGCGGGAGGGCAGATACGCAGTATTTT. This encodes CASRPNPSGRADTQYF.

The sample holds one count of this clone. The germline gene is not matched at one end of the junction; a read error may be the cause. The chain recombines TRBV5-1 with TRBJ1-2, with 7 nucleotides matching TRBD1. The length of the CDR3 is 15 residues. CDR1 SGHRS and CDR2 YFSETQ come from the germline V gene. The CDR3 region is CAGSLGGTDNYGYTF. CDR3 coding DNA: TGCGCCGGCAGCTTGGGAGGGACAGATAACTATGGCTACACCTTC.

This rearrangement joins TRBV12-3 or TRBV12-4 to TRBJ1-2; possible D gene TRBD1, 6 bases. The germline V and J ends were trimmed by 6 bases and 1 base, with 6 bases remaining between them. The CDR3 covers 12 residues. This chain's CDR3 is CASRGGNYGYTF. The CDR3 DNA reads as TGTGCCAGCAGAGGGGGTAACTATGGCTACACCTTC.

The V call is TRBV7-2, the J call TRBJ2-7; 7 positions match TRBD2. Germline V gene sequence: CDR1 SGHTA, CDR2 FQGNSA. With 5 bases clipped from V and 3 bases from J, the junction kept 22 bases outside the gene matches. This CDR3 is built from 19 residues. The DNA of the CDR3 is TGTGCCAGCAGCCCTCGTTTTGCGGGAGAACTTTCTAGGAACTACGAGCAGTACTTC. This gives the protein CASSPRFAGELSRNYEQYF.

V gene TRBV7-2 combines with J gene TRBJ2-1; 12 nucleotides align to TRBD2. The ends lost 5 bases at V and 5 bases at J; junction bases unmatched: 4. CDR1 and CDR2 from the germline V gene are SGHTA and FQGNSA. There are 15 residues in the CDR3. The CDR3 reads CASSIGLAGNNEQFF. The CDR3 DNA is TGTGCCAGCAGCATAGGACTAGCGGGGAACAATGAGCAGTTCTTC.

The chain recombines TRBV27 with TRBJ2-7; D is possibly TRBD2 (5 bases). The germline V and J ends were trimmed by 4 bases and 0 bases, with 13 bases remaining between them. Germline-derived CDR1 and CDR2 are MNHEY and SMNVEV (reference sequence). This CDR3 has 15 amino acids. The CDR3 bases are TGTGCCAGCAGTTCTAGCTCACGCGCCTCCTACGAGCAGTACTTC. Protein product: CASSSSSRASYEQYF.

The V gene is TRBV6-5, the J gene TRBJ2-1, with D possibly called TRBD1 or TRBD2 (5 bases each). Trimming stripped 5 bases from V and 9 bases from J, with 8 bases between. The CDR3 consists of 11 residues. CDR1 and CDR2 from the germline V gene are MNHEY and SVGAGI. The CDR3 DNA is TGTGCCAGCAGTACCGGGGCTGAGCAGTTCTTC. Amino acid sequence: CASSTGAEQFF.

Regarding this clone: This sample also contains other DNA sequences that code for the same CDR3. CDR3 in DNA: TGTGCCAGTAGTATCACAGGGGGCACTGAAGCTTTCTTT. It yields the protein CASSITGGTEAFF. The V gene is TRBV19, the J gene TRBJ1-1; 8 positions match TRBD1. Germline CDR1 is LNHDA and CDR2 is SQIVND (reference sequence). The CDR3 length is 13 residues. Trimming cost V 3 bases and J 4 bases; bases outside gene matches: 1.

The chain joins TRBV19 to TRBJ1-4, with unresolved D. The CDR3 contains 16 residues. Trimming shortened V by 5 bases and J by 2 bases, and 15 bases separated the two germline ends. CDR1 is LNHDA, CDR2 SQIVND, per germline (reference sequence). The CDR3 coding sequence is TGTGCCAGTAGTGTCACCTACAGAGATACTAATGAAAAACTGTTTTTT. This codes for CASSVTYRDTNEKLFF. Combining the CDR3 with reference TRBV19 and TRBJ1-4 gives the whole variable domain DGGITQSPKYLFRKEGQNVTLSCEQNLNHDAMYWYRQDPGQGLRLIYYSQIVNDFQKGDIAEGYSVSREKKESFPLTVTSAQKNPTAFYLCASSVTYRDTNEKLFFGSGTQLSVL.

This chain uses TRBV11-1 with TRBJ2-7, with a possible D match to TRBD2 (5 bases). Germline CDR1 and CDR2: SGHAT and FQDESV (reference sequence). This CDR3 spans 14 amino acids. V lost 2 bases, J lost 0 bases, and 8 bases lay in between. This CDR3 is CASSLYRGSYEQYF. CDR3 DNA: TGTGCCAGCAGCTTATATCGGGGCTCCTACGAGCAGTACTTC.